This T cell receptor beta chain was sequenced for a study of cytomegalovirus exposure and HLA in healthy donors. Study-level results: It was reported in a later analysis that an Asian-associated ancestry cluster showed fewer N-insertions than the approximately 670-donor mean.

PCR amplification relied on 60 Vbeta primers (plus 13 Jbeta primers). Assay: immunoSEQ multiplex PCR; the TCRdb copy retains only in-frame clones and omits some. The table includes some 170,000 clones, about 81% detected once. Remarks on this clone: No antigen is known for it.

Sequencing input: PBMCs. This receptor was identified in a woman between 18 and 30 years old in good health and CMV-seronegative.

CDR3 nucleotides: TGCGCCAGCAGCGAGCGGGGGCGGGAGCTGTTTTTT. Amino acids: CASSERGRELFF. The J gene is TRBJ2-2, the V gene TRBV5-1, with TRBD2 matching over 8 bases. Germline V gives CDR1 SGHRS, CDR2 YFSETQ. The junction had 2 bases not matched to a gene; V was cut back by 4 bases and J by 9 bases. CDR3 length equals 12 residues.